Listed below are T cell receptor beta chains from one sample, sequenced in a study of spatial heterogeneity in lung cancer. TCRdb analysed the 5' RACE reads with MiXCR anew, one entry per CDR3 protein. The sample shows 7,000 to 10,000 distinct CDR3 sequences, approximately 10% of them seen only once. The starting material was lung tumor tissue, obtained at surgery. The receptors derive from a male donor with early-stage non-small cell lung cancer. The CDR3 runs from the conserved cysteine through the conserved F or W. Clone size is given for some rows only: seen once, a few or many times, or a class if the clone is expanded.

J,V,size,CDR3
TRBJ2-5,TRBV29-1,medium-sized,CSVRQGRETQYF
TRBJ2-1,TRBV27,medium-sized,CASSFFLAGGREQFF
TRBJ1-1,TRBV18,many,CASSPMRDTEAFF
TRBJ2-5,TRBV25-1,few,CASRLGGAQETQYF
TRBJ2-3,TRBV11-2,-,CARSLTVRSTDTQYF
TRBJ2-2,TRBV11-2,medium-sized,CASSPGYTGELFF
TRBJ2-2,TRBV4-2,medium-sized,CASSQDRGSLGDTGELFF
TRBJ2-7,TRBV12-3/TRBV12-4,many,CASSLSSGRRYEQYF
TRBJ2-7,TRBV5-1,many,CASSPAGGRSYEQYF
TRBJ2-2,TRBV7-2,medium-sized,CASSLRSASGGTGELFF
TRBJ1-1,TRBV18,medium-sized,CASSPSRGDMNTEAFF
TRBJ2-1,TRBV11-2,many,CASSARGHPYNEQFF
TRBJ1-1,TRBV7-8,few,CASSLSMNTEAFF
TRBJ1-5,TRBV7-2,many,CASSPMAGGLQPQHF
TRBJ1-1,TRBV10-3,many,CAIRTGTGDGNTEAFF
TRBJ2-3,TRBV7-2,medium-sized,CASSSPSGGAKDTQYF
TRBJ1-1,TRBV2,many,CASSVGENTEAFF
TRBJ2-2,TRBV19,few,CASSIVGGRGELFF
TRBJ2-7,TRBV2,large,CASSKSSYEQYF
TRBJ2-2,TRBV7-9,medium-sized,CASSLDSLNTGELFF
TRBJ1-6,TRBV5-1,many,CASSLEGRTSPLHF
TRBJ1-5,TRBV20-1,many,CSVGGDQPQHF